This entry concerns a single TCR beta chain. Antigen unknown. This record belongs to a study of breast tumors, draining lymph nodes, adjacent tissues. Looked up from germline, CDR1 is DFQATT and CDR2 is SNEGSKA (reference sequence). CDR3 size: 13 residues. The junction had 13 bases not matched to a gene; V was cut back by 6 bases and J by 10 bases. General observations from the study: Tumor T cell lymph node origin was a supported hypothesis, not proven. Tumor TCR diversity was below lymph nodes but above nontumor tissue.

Breast cancer patients provided tissue from their axillary draining lymph nodes. TCRdb ran MiXCR on the multiplex PCR reads and lists one entry per CDR3 protein. The data contain about 140,000 distinct CDR3 sequences, 30% to 35% of them seen just once; the ten biggest clones take up about 2.5%. The TCR originated in a female donor with breast cancer. Some clones in this sample may be carry-over from other donors' samples. The chain employs TRBV20-1 and TRBJ1-2, with TRBD1 matching over 8 bases. The sequencing input was axillary lymph node tissue. The CDR3 DNA follows: TGCAGTGCCAGACCGACAGGGGACTGTGCCTACACCTTC. This encodes CSARPTGDCAYTF.